A selection of T cell receptor beta chains follows, all from one sample in a study of blood T cells in healthy people across ages. TCRdb fed the 5' RACE reads into MiXCR, producing one record per CDR3 protein. The repertoire has 980,000 or so distinct CDR3 sequences, under 50% of them found once; the top ten carry around 15%. The material sequenced was blood. These receptors all come from a man aged 25-45 years in good health. The CDR3 runs from the conserved cysteine through the conserved F or W. The D gene is left open where the match is weak.

TRBV12-3/TRBV12-4	-	CAGSSPQEGRNIQYF
TRBV7-9	-	CASSLGGGSTGELFF
TRBV3-1	-	CASSQTRSLNTGELFF
TRBV11-1	TRBD1	CVSSSGQGGYNEQFF
TRBV14	TRBD1	CASSQQTGAGANVLTF
TRBV24-1	-	CATSGSDLGTEAFF
TRBV9	TRBD1	CASSARPKGAETQYF
TRBV30	-	CAEWGGSSYNEQFF
TRBV2	-	CASSVGRVQETQYF
TRBV6-2/TRBV6-3	-	CANSLRVGSTEAFF
TRBV27	-	CASSLRGSRGNEQFF
TRBV3-1	-	CASSQDPAGGAEQFF
TRBV7-9	TRBD1	CASSSRTGSDEQYF